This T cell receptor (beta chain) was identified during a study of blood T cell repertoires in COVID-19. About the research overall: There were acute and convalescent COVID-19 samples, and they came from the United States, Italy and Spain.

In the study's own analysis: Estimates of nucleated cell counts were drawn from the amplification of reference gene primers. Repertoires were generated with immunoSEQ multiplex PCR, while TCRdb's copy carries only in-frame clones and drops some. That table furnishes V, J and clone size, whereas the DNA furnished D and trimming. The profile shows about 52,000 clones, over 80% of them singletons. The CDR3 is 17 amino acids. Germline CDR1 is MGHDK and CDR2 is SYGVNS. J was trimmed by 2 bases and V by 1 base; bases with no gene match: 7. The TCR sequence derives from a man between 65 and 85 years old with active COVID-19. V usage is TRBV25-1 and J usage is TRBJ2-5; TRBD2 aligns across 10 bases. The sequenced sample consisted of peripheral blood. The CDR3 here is CASSEWAAGGLQETQYF. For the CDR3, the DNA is TGTGCCAGCAGTGAATGGGCAGCGGGGGGGCTTCAAGAGACCCAGTACTTC.